The clone carrying this TCR beta chain was counted many times. The antigen is not known. This specimen comes from a study of spatial heterogeneity in lung cancer. Findings and limits, study-wide: Tumor mutation counts were tracked by expanded intratumoral alpha and beta TCR counts. Counts of ubiquitous and regional expanded TCRs tracked ubiquitous and regional nonsynonymous mutations, respectively.

The time point was: sample taken at primary tumor resection. Samples were donated by 72 untreated early-stage non-small cell lung cancer patients. Whole RNA obtained from tumor, nontumor lung or frozen PBMC underwent sequencing without sorting. Each TCR cDNA molecule carried a unique molecular identifier. TCRdb processed the 5' RACE reads anew with MiXCR; each CDR3 protein has one entry. Of roughly 20,000 distinct CDR3 sequences in the sample, about 2.7% were seen once. This clonotype was sampled from a male donor with early-stage non-small cell lung cancer. Specimen: lung tumor tissue, collected at surgery.

DNA for the CDR3: TGCAGTGCTAGACTCCGACTAGCGGGACTCTACGAGCAGTACTTC. It translates to CSARLRLAGLYEQYF. This rearrangement joins TRBV20-1 to TRBJ2-7, with TRBD2 identical over 11 bases. The CDR3 length is 15 residues. The V gene end was trimmed by 2 bases and the J gene end by 3 bases; junction bases not matched to a gene: 6. The germline V gene encodes CDR1 DFQATT and CDR2 SNEGSKA (reference sequence).